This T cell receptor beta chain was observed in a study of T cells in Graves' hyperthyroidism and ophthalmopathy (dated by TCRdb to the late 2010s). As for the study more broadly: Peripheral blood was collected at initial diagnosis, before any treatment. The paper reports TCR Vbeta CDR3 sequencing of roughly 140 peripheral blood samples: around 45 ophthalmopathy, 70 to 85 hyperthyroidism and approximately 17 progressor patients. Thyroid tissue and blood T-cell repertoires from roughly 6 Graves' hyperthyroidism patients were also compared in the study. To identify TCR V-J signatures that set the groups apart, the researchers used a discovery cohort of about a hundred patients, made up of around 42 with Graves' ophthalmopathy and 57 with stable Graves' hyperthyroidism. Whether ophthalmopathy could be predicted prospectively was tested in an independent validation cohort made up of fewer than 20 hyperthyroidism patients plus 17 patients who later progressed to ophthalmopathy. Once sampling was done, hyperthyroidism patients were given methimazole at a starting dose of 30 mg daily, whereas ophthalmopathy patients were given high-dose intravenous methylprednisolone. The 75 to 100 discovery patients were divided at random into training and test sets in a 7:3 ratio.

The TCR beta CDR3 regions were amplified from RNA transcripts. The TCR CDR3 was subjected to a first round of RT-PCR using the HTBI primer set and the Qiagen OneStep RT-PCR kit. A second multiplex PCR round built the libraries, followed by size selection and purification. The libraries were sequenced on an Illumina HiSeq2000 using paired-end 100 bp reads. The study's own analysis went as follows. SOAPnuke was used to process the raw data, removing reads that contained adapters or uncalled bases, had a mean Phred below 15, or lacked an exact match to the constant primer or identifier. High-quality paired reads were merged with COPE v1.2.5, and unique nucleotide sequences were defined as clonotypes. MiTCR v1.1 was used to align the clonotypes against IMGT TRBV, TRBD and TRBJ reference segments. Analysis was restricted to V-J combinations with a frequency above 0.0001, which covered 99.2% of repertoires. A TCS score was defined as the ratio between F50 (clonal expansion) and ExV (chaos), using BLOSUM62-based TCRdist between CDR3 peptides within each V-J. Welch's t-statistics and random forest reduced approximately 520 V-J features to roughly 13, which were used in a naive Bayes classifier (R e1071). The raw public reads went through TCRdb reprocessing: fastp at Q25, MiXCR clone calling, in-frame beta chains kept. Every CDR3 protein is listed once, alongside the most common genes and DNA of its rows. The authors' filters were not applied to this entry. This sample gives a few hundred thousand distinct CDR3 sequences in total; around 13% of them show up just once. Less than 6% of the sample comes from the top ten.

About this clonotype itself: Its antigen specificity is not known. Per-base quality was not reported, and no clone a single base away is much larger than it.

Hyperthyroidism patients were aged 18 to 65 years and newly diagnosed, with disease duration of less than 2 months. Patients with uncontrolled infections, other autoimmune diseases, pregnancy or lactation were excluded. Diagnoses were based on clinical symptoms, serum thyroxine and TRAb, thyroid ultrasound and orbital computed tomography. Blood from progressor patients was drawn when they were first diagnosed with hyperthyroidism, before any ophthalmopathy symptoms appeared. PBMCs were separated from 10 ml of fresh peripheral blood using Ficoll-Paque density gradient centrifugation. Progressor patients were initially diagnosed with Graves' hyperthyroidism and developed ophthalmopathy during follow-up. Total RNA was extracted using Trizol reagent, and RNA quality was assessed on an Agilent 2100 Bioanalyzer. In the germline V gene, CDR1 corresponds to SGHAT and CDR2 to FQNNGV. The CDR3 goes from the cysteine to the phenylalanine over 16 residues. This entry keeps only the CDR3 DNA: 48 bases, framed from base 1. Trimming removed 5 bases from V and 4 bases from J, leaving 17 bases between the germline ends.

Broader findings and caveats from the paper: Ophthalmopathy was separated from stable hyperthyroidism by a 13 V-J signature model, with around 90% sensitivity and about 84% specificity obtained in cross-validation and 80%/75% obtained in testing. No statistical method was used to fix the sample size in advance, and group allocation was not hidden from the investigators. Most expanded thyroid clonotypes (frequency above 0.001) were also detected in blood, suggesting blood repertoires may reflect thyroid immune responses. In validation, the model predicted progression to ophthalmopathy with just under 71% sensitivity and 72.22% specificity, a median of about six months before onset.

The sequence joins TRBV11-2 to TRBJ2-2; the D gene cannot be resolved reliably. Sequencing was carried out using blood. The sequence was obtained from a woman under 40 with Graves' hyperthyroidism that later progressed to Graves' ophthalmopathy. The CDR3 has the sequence CASSRRAGDVTGELFF. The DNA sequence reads TGTGCCAGCAGCCGAAGAGCTGGAGATGTCACCGGGGAGCTGTTTTTT.